Listed here are 4 T cell receptor beta chains from one sample, sequenced in a study of blood T cells in healthy people across ages. Using a J-beta primer mix together with a sample-barcoded 5' primer, a second PCR was run for roughly 6 to 12 cycles. TCRdb reanalysed the 5' RACE reads using MiXCR and keeps one entry per CDR3 protein. The table records 790,000 or so distinct CDR3 sequences, around three fifths of them present only once. The sample was blood. The receptors here all came from a man in his forties in good health.

This clonotype was recorded only once. The gene calls are TRBV6-2 or TRBV6-3 and TRBJ2-7; TRBD1 is a possible D gene (7 bases). Germline V gives CDR1 MNHEY, CDR2 SVGEGT. This CDR3 is built from 14 residues. CDR3 amino acids: CPHAGGQISYEQYF. The CDR3 DNA sequence: TGTCCCCACGCCGGGGGACAGATATCCTACGAGCAGTACTTC.

The chain links TRBV7-9 to TRBJ2-5; TRBD2 might be the D (5 bases). V was cut by 5 bases and J by 3 bases, with 16 bases left in between. Germline assignment: CDR1 SEHNR and CDR2 FQNEAQ (reference sequence). The CDR3 runs to 15 residues. CDR3 loop: CASSLPLGAEETQYF. Here the CDR3 DNA reads TGTGCCAGCAGCCTACCATTAGGAGCGGAAGAGACCCAGTACTTC. Supplemented by reference TRBV7-9 and TRBJ2-5, the full variable domain reads DTGVSQNPRHKITKRGQNVTFRCDPISEHNRLYWYRQTLGQGPEFLTYFQNEAQLEKSRLLSDRFSAERPKGSFSTLEIQRTEQGDSAMYLCASSLPLGAEETQYFGPGTRLLVL.

This clonotype was seen more than once but under ten times. This sequence joins TRBV5-1 and TRBJ2-3; no firm D call. The CDR3 is made up of 14 amino acids. Germline CDR1 is SGHRS and CDR2 is YFSETQ. V was trimmed by 4 bases and J by 2 bases, leaving 11 bases between them. The CDR3 reads CASSPTSSTDTQYF. The CDR3 DNA follows: TGCGCCAGCAGCCCCACATCCTCCACAGATACGCAGTATTTT. Using reference TRBV5-1 and TRBJ2-3 for the parts outside the CDR3, the full variable domain is KAGVTQTPRYLIKTRGQQVTLSCSPISGHRSVSWYQQTPGQGLQFLFEYFSETQRNKGNFPGRFSGRQFSNSRSEMNVSTLELGDSALYLCASSPTSSTDTQYFGPGTRLTVL.

This clonotype was found a few times. This rearrangement joins TRBV14 to TRBJ2-7; D is possibly TRBD1 or TRBD2 (5 bases each). Deletions cut 4 bases from V and 1 base from J, with 14 bases between. Germline V lookup: CDR1 SGHDN, CDR2 FVKESK. The CDR3 runs 15 residues. The CDR3 is CASSPYRDGSYEQYF. The CDR3 nucleotides are TGTGCCAGCAGCCCATACCGGGACGGATCCTACGAGCAGTACTTC.